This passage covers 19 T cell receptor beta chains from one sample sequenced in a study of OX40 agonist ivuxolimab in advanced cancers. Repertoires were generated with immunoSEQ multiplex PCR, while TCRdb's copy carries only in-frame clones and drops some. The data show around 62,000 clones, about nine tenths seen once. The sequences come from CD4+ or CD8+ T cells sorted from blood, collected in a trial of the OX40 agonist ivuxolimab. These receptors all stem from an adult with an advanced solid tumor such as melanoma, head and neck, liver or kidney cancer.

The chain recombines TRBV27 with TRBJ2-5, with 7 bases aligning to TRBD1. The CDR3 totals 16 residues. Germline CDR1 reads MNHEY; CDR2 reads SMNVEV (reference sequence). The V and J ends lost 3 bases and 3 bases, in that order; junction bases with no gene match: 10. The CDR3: CASSFSQTGAEETQYF. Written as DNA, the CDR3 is TGTGCCAGCAGTTTTTCGCAAACAGGGGCCGAAGAGACCCAGTACTTC.

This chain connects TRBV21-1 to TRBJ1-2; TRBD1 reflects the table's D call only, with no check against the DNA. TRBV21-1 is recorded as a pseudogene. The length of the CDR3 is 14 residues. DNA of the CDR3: TGTGCCAGCAGCCCACGGGACACGGTCTATGGCTACACCTTC. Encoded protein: CASSPRDTVYGYTF.

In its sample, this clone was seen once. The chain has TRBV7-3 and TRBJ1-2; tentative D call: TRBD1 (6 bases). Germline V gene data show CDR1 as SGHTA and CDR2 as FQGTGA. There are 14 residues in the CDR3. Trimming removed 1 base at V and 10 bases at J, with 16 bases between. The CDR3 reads CASSLNLDSKIYTF. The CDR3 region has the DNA TGTGCCAGCAGCTTAAATCTGGACAGCAAAATCTACACCTTC. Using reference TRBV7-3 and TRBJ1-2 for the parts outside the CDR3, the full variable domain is GAGVSQTPSNKVTEKGKYVELRCDPISGHTALYWYRQSLGQGPEFLIYFQGTGAADDSGLPNDRFFAVRPEGSVSTLKIQRTERGDSAVYLCASSLNLDSKIYTFGSGTRLTVV.

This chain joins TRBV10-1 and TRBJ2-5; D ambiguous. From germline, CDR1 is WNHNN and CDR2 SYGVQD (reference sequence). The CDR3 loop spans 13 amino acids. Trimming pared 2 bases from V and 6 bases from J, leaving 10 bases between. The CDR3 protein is CASSEMGRKTQYF. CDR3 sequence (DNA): TGCGCCAGCAGTGAGATGGGTCGGAAGACCCAGTACTTC.

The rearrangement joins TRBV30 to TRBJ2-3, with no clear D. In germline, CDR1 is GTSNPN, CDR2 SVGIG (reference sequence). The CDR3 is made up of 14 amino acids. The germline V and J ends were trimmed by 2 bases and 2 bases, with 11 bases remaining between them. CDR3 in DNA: TGTGCCTGGAGTTTAAAGCGCACCACAGATACGCAGTATTTT. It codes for CAWSLKRTTDTQYF.

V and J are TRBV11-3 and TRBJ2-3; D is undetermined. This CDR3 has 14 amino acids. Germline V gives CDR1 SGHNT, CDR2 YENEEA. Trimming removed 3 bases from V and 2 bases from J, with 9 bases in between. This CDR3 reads CASSFGADTDTQYF. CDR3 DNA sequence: TGTGCCAGCAGCTTCGGTGCGGACACAGATACGCAGTATTTT. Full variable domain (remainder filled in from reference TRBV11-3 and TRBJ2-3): EAGVVQSPRYKIIEKKQPVAFWCNPISGHNTLYWYLQNLGQGPELLIRYENEEAVDDSQLPKDRFSAERLKGVDSTLKIQPAELGDSAVYLCASSFGADTDTQYFGPGTRLTVL.

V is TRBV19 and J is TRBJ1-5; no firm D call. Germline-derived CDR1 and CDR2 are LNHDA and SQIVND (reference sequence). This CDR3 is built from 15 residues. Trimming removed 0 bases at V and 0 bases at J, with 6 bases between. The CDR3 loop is CASSIDSGSNQPQHF. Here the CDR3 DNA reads TGTGCCAGTAGTATAGACAGCGGTAGCAATCAGCCCCAGCATTTT.

CDR3: CASSEFGGGTEAFF. The CDR3 DNA sequence: TGTGCCAGCAGTGAATTTGGGGGAGGCACTGAAGCTTTCTTT. J is TRBJ1-1 and V is TRBV25-1, with D perhaps matching TRBD1 (5 bases). The CDR3 totals 14 residues. The V and J ends lost 1 base and 4 bases respectively, with 10 bases between them. Germline lookup yields CDR1 MGHDK and CDR2 SYGVNS.

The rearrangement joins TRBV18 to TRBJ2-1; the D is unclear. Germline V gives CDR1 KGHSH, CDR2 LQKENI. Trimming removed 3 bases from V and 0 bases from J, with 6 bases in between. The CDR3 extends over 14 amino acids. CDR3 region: CASSPVGSYNEQFF. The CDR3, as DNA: TGTGCCAGCTCACCGGTAGGCTCCTACAATGAGCAGTTCTTC.

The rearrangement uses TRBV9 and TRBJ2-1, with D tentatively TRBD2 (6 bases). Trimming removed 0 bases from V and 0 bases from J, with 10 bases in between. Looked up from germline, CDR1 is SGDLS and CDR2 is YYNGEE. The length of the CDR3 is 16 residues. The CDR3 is CASSVAGDPSYNEQFF. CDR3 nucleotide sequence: TGTGCCAGCAGCGTAGCGGGGGACCCCTCCTACAATGAGCAGTTCTTC.

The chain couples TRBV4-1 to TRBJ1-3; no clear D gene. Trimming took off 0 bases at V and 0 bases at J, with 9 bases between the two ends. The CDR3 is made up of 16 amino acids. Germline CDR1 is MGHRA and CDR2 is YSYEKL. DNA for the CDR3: TGCGCCAGCAGCCAAGATAAGGTGGGCTCTGGAAACACCATATATTTT. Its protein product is CASSQDKVGSGNTIYF.

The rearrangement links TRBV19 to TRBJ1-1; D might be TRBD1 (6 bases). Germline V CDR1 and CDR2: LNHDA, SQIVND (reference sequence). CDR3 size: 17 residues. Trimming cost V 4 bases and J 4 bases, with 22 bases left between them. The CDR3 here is CASSSPGVGGSGTEAFF. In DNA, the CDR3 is TGTGCCAGTAGTAGTCCGGGGGTAGGGGGGTCCGGCACTGAAGCTTTCTTT.

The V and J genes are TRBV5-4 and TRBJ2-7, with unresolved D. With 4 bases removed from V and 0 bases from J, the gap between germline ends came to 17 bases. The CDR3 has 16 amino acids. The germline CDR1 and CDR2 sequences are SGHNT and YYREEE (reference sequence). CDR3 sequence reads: CASSPTVGLSSYEQYF. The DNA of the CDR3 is TGTGCCAGCAGCCCTACAGTGGGCCTTAGCTCCTACGAGCAGTACTTC. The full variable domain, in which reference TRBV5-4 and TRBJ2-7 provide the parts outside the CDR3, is ETGVTQSPTHLIKTRGQQVTLRCSSQSGHNTVSWYQQALGQGPQFIFQYYREEENGRGNFPPRFSGLQFPNYSSELNVNALELDDSALYLCASSPTVGLSSYEQYFGPGTRLTVT.

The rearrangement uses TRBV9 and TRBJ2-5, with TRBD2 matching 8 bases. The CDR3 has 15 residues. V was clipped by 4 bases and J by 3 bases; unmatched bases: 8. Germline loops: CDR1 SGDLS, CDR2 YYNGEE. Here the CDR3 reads CASSQSGSSKETQYF. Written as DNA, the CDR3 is TGTGCCAGCAGCCAAAGCGGGAGTTCTAAAGAGACCCAGTACTTC.

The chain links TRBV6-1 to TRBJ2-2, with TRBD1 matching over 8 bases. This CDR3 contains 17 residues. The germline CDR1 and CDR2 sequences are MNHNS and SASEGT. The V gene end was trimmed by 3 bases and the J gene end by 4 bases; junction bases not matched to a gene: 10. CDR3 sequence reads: CASSEGQGAGLTGELFF. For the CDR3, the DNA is TGTGCCAGCAGTGAGGGGCAGGGGGCCGGTCTCACCGGGGAGCTGTTTTTT.

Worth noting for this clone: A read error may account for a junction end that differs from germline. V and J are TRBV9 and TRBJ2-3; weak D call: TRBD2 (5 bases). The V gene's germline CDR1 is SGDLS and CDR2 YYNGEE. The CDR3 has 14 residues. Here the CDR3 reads CASSVSGHTDTQYF. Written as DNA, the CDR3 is TGTGCCAGTAGCGTATCCGGCCACACAGATACGCAGTATTTT. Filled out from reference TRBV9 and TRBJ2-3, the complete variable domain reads DSGVTQTPKHLITATGQRVTLRCSPRSGDLSVYWYQQSLDQGLQFLIQYYNGEERAKGNILERFSAQQFPDLHSELNLSSLELGDSALYFCASSVSGHTDTQYFGPGTRLTVL.

The CDR3, as DNA: TGTGCCAGCAGCCTCCTAGCGGGAGGGCCTCAGGAGACCCAGTACTTC. Protein: CASSLLAGGPQETQYF. The V and J genes are TRBV7-9 and TRBJ2-5; TRBD2 matches at 12 bases. This CDR3 contains 16 residues. The V and J ends lost 5 bases and 5 bases, in that order; junction bases with no gene match: 9. Germline CDR1 reads SEHNR; CDR2 reads FQNEAQ (reference sequence).

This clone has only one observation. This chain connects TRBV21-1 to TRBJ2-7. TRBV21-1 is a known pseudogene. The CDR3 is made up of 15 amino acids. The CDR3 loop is CASSKYRGAERGQYF. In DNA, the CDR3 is TGTGCCAGCAGCAAATATAGGGGGGCAGAACGTGGGCAGTACTTC.

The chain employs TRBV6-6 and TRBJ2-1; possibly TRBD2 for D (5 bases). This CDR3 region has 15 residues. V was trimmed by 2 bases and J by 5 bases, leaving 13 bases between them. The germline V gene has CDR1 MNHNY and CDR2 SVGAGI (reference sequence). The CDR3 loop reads CASSYPRGQNNEQFF. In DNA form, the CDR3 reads TGTGCCAGCAGTTACCCAAGAGGGCAAAACAATGAGCAGTTCTTC.